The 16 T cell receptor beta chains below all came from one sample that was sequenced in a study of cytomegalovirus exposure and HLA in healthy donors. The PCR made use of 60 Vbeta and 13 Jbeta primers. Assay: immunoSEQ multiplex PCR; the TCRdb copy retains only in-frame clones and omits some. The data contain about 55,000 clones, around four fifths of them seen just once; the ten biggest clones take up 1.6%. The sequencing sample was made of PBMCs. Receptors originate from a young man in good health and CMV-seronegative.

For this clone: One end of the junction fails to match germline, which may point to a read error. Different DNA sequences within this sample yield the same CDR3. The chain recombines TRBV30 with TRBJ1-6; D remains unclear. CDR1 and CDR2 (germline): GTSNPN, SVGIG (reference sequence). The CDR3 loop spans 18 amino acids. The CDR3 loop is CAWSVYRGSGFYNSPLHF. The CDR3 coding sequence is TGTGCCTGGAGTGTATATCGCGGCAGTGGATTCTATAATTCCCCCCTCCACTTT.

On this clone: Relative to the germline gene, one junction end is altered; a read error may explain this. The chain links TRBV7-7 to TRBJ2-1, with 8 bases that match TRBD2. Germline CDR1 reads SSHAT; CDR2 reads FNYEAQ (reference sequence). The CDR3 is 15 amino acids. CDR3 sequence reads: CASSPTSGSYNEQFF. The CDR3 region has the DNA TGTGCTAGCAGCCCCACTAGCGGATCCTACAATGAGCAGTTCTTC.

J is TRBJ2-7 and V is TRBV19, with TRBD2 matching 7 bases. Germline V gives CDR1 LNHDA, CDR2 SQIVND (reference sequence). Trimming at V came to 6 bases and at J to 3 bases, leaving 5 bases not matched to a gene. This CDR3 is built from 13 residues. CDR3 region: CASSTWGGYEQYF. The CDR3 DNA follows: TGTGCCAGTAGCACTTGGGGGGGCTACGAGCAGTACTTC.

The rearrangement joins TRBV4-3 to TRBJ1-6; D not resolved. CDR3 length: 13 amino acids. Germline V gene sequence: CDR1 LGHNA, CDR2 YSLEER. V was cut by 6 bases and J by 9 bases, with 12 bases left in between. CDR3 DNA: TGCGCCAGCAGGGCCGCGGGAGGTTCACCCCTCCACTTT. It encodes CASRAAGGSPLHF.

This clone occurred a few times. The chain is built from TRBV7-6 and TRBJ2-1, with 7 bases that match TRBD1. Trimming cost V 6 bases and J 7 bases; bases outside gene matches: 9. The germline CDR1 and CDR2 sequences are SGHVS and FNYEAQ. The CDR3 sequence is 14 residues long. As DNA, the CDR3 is TGTGCCAGCAGTTTGGGGCAGGGGGATAATGAGCAGTTCTTC. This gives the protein CASSLGQGDNEQFF.

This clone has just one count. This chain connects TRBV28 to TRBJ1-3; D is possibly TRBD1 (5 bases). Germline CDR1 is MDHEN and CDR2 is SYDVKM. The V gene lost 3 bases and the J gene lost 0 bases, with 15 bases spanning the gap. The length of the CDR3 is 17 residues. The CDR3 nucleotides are TGTGCCAGCAGTTTTTCGTGGCAGGACAACTCTGGAAACACCATATATTTT. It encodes CASSFSWQDNSGNTIYF.

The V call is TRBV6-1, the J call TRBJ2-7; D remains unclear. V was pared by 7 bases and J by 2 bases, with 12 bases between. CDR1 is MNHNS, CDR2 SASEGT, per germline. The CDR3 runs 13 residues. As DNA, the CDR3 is TGTGCCAGCAATGTGGGCAGACCCTACGAGCAGTACTTC. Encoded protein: CASNVGRPYEQYF.

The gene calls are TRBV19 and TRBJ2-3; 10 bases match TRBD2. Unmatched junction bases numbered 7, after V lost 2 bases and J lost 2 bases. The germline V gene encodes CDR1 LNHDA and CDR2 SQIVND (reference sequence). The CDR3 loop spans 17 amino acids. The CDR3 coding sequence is TGTGCCAGTAGTATAAGGAAGCGGGGGGGTTCCACAGATACGCAGTATTTT. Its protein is CASSIRKRGGSTDTQYF.

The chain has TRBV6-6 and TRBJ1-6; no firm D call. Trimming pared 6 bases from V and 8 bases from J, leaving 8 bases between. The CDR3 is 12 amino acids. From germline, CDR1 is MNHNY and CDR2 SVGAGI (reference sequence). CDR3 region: CASSQADSPLHF. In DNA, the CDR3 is TGTGCCAGCAGCCAGGCTGATTCACCCCTCCACTTT.

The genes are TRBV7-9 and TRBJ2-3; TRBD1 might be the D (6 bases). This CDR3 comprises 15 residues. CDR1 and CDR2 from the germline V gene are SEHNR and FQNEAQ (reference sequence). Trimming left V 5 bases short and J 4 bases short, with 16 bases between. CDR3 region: CASSLVQQGADTQYF. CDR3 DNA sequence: TGTGCCAGCAGCCTTGTCCAACAGGGCGCAGATACGCAGTATTTT.

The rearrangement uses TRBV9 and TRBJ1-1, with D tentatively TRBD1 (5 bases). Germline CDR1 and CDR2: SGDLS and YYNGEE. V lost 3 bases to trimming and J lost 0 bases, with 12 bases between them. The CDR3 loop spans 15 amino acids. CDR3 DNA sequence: TGTGCCAGCAGCGCGGAGGGACGGTTGAACACTGAAGCTTTCTTT. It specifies CASSAEGRLNTEAFF.

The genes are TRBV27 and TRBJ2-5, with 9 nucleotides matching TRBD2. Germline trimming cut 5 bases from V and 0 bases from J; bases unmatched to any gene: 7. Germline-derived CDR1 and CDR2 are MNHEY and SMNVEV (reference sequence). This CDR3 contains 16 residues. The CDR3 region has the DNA TGTGCCAGCAGTAGGGCGGGGGGGCCGAACCAAGAGACCCAGTACTTC. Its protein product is CASSRAGGPNQETQYF.

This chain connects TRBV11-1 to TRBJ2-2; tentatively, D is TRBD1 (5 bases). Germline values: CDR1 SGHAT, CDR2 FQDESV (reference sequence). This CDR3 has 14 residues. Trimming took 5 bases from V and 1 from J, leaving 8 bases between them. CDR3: CASSRTGNTGELFF. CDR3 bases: TGTGCCAGCAGCCGAACAGGGAACACCGGGGAGCTGTTTTTT. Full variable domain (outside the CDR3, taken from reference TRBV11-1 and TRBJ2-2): EAEVAQSPRYKITEKSQAVAFWCDPISGHATLYWYRQILGQGPELLVQFQDESVVDDSQLPKDRFSAERLKGVDSTLKIQPAELGDSAMYLCASSRTGNTGELFFGEGSRLTVL.

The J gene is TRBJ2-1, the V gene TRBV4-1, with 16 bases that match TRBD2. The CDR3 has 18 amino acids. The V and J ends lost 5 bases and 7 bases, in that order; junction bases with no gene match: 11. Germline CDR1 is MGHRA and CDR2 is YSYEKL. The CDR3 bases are TGCGCCAGCAGCTACGGGACTAGCGGGGGGGCCTTGGGGAATGAGCAGTTCTTC. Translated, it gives CASSYGTSGGALGNEQFF.

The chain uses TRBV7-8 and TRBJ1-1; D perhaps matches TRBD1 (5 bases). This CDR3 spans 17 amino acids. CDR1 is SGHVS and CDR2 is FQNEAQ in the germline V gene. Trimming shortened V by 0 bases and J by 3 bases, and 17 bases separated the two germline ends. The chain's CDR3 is CASSLAPPTWGDTEAFF. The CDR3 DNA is TGTGCCAGCAGCTTAGCGCCCCCGACCTGGGGGGACACTGAAGCTTTCTTT.

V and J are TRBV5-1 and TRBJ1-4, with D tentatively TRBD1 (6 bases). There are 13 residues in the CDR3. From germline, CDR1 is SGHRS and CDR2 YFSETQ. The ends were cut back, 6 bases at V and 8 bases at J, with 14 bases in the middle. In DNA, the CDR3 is TGCGCCAGCAAAACAGGGTTTGGGGAAAAACTGTTTTTT. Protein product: CASKTGFGEKLFF.